This TCR beta chain was captured in a study of T-cell memory formation after mild COVID-19. V lost 5 bases, J lost 3 bases, and 11 bases lay in between. The length of the CDR3 is 13 residues. Germline CDR1 ENHRY, CDR2 SYGVKD. MiXCR, applied by TCRdb to the 5' RACE reads, yields one record per CDR3 protein. Seen here are about 84,000 distinct CDR3 sequences, approximately 15% observed once, and the top ten hold around 29%. The chain couples TRBV10-3 to TRBJ2-7, with a weak D call TRBD1 (6 bases). The sequenced material came from PBMCs or a T cell subset sorted from them (not recorded which). The sequence was collected from an adult woman who had mild COVID-19 (a few samples of this study predate the infection). Cell type and time point are not known. The CDR3 spells CAISPPDSYEQYF. Here the CDR3 DNA reads TGTGCCATCAGTCCACCGGACAGCTACGAGCAGTACTTC.